This T cell receptor beta chain emerged from a study of post-analysis software for immune sequencing data. Study results and limitations: When patients were compared with controls, a handful of TRBV segments were more frequent, TRBV5-6, TRBV5-1 and TRBV20-1 among them.

The germline gives CDR1 DFQATT, CDR2 SNEGSKA (reference sequence). V was clipped by 1 base and J by 5 bases, with 21 bases between them. There are 16 residues in the CDR3. This clonotype appeared a few times. Its antigen remains unknown. cDNA libraries for TCR beta contained unique molecular identifiers. In TCRdb, the PCR reads were re-called with MiXCR into one record per CDR3 protein. The sample shows roughly 570,000 distinct CDR3 sequences, around a third of them seen only once. The source material was blood. The TCR sequence derives from a girl under 18 with multiple sclerosis. The V gene is TRBV20-1, the J gene TRBJ2-7; perhaps TRBD1 as D (6 bases). CDR3 protein: CSARAVNRVGRDEQYF. CDR3 coding DNA: TGCAGTGCTAGAGCCGTCAACAGGGTGGGCAGGGACGAGCAGTACTTC.